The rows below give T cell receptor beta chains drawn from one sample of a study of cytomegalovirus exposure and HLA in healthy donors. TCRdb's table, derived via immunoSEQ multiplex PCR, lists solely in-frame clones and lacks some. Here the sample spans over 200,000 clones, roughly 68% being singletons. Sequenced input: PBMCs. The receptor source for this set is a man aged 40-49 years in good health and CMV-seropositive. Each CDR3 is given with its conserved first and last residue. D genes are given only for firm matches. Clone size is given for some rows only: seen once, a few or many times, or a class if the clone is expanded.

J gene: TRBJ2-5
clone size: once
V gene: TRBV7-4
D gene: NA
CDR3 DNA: TGTGCCAGCAGCTTAGGTAAACCGGGCGGGGGCTTCCAAGAGACCCAGTACTTC
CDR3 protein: CASSLGKPGGGFQETQYF

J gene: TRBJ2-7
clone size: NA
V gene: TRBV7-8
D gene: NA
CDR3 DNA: TGTGCCAGCAGCTTAGAGTGGGGGGGCGGCTACGAGCAGTACTTC
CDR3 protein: CASSLEWGGGYEQYF

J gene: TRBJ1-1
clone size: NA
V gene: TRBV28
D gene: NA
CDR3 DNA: TGTGCCGGAAGTTTGGGGGGAAGGGGCGGTGAAGCTTTCTTT
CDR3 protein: CAGSLGGRGGEAFF

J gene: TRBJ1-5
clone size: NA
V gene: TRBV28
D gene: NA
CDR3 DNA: TGTGCCAGCAGTTTGGGGCTCGTGGGTCAGCCCCAGCATTTT
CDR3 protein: CASSLGLVGQPQHF

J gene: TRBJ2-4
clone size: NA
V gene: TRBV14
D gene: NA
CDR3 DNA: TGTGCCAGCAGCCCCCTAGGGGGAAACAACATTCAGTACTTC
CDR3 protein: CASSPLGGNNIQYF

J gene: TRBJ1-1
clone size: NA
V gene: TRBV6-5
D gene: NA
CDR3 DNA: TGTGCCAGCAGTTACGCCCGACAGAACACTGCAGCTTTCTTT
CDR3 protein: CASSYARQNTAAFF

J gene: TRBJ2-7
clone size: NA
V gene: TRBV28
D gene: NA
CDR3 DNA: TGTGCCAGCAGCACGACTGAAACCTACGAGCAGTACTTC
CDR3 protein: CASSTTETYEQYF

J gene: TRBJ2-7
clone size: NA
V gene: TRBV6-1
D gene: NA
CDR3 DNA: TGTGCCAGCAGTGAACCCCGAAGCCTGTACTTC
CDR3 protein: CASSEPRSLYF

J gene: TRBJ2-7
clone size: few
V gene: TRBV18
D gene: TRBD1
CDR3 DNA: TGTGCCAGCTCACAAACAGGGGGCGGATACGAGCAGTACTTC
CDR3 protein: CASSQTGGGYEQYF

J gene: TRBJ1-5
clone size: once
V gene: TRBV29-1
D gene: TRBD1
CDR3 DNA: TGCAGCGTTGGACAGGGATGGGATCAGCCCCAGCATTTT
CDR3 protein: CSVGQGWDQPQHF

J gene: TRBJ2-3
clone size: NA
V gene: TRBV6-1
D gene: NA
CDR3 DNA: TGTGCCAGCAGTCCCAAACGGTCTAGCACAGATACGCAGTATTTT
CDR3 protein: CASSPKRSSTDTQYF

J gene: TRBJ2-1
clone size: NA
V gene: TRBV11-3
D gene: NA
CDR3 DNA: TGTGCCAGCAGCTTAGAGGCTAGGAGCTGGAATGAGCAGTTCTTC
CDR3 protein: CASSLEARSWNEQFF

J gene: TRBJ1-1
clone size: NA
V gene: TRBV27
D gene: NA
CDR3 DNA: TGTGCCAGCAGCCGAGGGATGAACACTGAAGCTTTCTTT
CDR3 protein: CASSRGMNTEAFF

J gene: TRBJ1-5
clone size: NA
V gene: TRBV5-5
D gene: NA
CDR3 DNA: TGTGCCAGCAGCTTGGGAGGGGTGCGGGGTCCGAGCAATCAGCCCCAGCATTTT
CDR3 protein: CASSLGGVRGPSNQPQHF

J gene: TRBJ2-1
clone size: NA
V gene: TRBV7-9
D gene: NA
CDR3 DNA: TGTGCCAGCAGCGACCTAACAGGCCCGTACAATGAGCAGTTCTTC
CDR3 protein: CASSDLTGPYNEQFF

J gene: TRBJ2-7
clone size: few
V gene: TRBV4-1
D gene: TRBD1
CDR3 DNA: TGCGCCAGCAGCGAAGGACAGGCCTACGAGCAGTACTTC
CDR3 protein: CASSEGQAYEQYF

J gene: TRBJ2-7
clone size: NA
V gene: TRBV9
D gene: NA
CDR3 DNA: TGTGCCAGCAGCGTAGCTGATGGGGGGATGGGCCCCTACGAGCAGTACTTC
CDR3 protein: CASSVADGGMGPYEQYF

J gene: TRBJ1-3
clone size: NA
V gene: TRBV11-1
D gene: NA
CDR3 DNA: TGTGCCAGCAGGCCCTACTCTGGAAACACCATATATTTT
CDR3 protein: CASRPYSGNTIYF

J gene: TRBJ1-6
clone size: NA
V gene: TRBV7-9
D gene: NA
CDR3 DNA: TGTGCCAGCAGTCGGCAGGGATTAGATTCACCCCTCCACTTT
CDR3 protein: CASSRQGLDSPLHF

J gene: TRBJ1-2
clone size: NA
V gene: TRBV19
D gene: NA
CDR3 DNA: TGTGCCAGTAGTATAGGGGCAGGGAATGGCTACACCTTC
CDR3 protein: CASSIGAGNGYTF

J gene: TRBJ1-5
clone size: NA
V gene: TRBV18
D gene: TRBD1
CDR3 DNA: TGTGCCAGCTCCGGACAGGGAGGCGGTGGGCCCCAGCATTTT
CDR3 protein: CASSGQGGGGPQHF

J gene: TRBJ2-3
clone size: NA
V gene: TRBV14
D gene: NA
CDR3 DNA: TGTGCCAGCAGCCCCGGAGATACGCAGTATTTT
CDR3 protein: CASSPGDTQYF

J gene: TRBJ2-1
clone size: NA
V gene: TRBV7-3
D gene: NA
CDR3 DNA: TGTGCCAGCAGCTTAACGGGGGGAAGTAGGGATGAGCAGTTCTTC
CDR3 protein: CASSLTGGSRDEQFF

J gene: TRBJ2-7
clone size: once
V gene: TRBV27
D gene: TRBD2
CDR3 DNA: TGTGCCAGCAGTTTATGGACTAGCGGACTTCTTAAGGAGCAGTACTTC
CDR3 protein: CASSLWTSGLLKEQYF

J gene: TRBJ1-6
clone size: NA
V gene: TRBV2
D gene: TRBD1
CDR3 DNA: TGTGCCAGCAGTGAGGTCACGACAGGGAGTTCACCCCTCCACTTT
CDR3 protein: CASSEVTTGSSPLHF

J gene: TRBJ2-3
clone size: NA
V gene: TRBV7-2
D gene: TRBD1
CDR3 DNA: TGTGCCAGCAGCAAGGGACAGGGGAAAGCAGATACGCAGTATTTT
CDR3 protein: CASSKGQGKADTQYF

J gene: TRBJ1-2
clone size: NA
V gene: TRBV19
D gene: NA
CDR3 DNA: TGTGCCAGTAGTATCAGCAGGGGATTTGGCTACACCTTC
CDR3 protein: CASSISRGFGYTF

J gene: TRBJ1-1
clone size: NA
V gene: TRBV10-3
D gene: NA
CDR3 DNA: TGTGCCATCAGTGATTGGGCGACCACTGAAGCTTTCTTT
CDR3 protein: CAISDWATTEAFF

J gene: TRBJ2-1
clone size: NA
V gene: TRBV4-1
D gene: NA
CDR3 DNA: TGCGCCAGCAGCCCGACAGGTCGTTTGTTTGGTGAGCAGTTCTTC
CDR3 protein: CASSPTGRLFGEQFF

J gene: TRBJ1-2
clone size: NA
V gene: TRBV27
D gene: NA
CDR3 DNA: TGTGCCAGCAGTTTTTCAGGCTATGGCTACACCTTC
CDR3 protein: CASSFSGYGYTF

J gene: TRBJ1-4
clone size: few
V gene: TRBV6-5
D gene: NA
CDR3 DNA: TGTGCCAGCAGACCTACGGCCCGAGGAAAACTGTTTTTT
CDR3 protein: CASRPTARGKLFF

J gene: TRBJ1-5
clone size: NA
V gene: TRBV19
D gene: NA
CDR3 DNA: TGTGCCAGTAGTATATCGGGGGGCTCTCAGCCCCAGCATTTT
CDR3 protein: CASSISGGSQPQHF

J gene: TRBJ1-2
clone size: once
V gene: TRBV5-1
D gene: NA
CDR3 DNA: TGCGCCAGCAGCTTGGCAGGATTGGACTATGGCTACACCTTC
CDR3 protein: CASSLAGLDYGYTF

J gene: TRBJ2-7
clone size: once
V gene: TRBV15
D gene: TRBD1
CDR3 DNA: TGTGCCACCAGCAGAGGACAGGGGGGGAAGGATGAGCAGTACTTC
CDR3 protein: CATSRGQGGKDEQYF

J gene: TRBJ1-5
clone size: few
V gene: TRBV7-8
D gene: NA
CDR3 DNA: TGTGCCAGCAGCCCCTGGGGAGAAAATAGCAATCAGCCCCAGCATTTT
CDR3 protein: CASSPWGENSNQPQHF

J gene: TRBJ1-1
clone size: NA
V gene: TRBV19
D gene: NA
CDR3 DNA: TGTGCCAGTAGTCAACAGGGATGGTACACTGAAGCTTTCTTT
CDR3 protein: CASSQQGWYTEAFF

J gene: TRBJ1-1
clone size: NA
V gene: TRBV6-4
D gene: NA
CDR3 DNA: TGTGCCAGCAGTGACTCCTGGTCAGGGGACACTGAAGCTTTCTTT
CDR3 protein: CASSDSWSGDTEAFF

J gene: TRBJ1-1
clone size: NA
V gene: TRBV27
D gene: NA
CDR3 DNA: TGTGCCAGCAGTTTATCCATCAAGGGGCTTACTGAAGCTTTCTTT
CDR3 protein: CASSLSIKGLTEAFF

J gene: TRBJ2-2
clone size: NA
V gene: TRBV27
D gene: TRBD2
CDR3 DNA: TGTGCCAGCAGTTCAAGACCTTCGGGACTAGTGCCCGGGGAGCTGTTTTTT
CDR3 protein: CASSSRPSGLVPGELFF

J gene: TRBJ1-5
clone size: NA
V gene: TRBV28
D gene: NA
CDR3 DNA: TGTGCCAGCCAGGGAGGGAACAATCAGCCCCAGCATTTT
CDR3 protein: CASQGGNNQPQHF

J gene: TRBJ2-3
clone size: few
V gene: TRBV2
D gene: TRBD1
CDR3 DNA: TGTGCCAGCAGTGAAGGAGGGGGCCCCACAGATACGCAGTATTTT
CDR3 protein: CASSEGGGPTDTQYF

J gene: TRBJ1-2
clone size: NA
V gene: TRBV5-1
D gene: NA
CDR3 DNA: TGCGCCAGCAGCTCGGGGGGGACGGATGGCTACACCTTC
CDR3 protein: CASSSGGTDGYTF

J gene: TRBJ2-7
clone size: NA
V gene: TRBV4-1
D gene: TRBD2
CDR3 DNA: TGCGCCAGCAGCGAGCGGGACGCCCGATCCTACGAGCAGTACTTC
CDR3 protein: CASSERDARSYEQYF

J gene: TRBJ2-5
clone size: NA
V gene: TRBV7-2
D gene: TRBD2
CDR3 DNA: TGTGCCAGCAGCCCATATCCCAGCGGGGGGCAAGAGACCCAGTACTTC
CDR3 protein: CASSPYPSGGQETQYF

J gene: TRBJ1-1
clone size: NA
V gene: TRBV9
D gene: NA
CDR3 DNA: TGTGCCAGCAGCGTCAACCAGGGGAACACTGAAGCTTTCTTT
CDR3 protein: CASSVNQGNTEAFF

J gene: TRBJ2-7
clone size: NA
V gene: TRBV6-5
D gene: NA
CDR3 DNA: TGTGCCAGCAGTTACGGGCTGAGCTACGAGCAGTACTTC
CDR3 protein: CASSYGLSYEQYF

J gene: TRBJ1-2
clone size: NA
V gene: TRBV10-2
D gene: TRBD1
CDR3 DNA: TGCGCCAGCAGGGGTCCCGGGACAGGGATCGGCTACACCTTC
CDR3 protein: CASRGPGTGIGYTF

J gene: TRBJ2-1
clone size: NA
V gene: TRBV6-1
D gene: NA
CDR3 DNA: TGTGCCAGCCATGGATCTAGCAATGAGCAGTTCTTC
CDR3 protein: CASHGSSNEQFF

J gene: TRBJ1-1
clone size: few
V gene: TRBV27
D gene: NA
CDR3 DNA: TGTGCCAGCAGTTTATCGAGGAACACTGAAGCTTTCTTT
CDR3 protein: CASSLSRNTEAFF

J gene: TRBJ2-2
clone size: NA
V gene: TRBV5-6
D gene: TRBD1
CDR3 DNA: TGTGCCAGCAGCCTCCGGGACAGATACACCGGGGAGCTGTTTTTT
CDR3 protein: CASSLRDRYTGELFF

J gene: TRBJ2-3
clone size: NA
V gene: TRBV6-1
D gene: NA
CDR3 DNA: TGTGCCAGCAGAGCGGGTTGGGACACAGATACGCAGTATTTT
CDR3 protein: CASRAGWDTDTQYF

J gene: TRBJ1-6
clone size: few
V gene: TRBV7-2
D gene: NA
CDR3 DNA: TGTGCCAGCAGCTTAGTCGGCAGGCAGGGTTCACCCCTCCACTTT
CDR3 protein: CASSLVGRQGSPLHF

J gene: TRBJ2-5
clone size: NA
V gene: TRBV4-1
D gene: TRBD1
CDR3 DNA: TGCGCCAGCAGCCTCACGGGACAGGGGGGCTCAGAGACCCAGTACTTC
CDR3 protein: CASSLTGQGGSETQYF

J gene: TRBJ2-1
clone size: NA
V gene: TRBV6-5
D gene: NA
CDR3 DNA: TGTGCCAGCAGACCTGACAGGACGGGAGAGCAGTTCTTC
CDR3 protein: CASRPDRTGEQFF

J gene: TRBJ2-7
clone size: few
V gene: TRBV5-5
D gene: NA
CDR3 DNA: TGCGCCAGCAGCCCCACACGGGGATTCGGAGGGGAGCAGTACTTC
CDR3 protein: CASSPTRGFGGEQYF

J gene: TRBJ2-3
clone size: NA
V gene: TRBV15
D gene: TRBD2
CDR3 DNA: TGTGCCACCAGCAGAGATGTACCCTCCCGGGACTACGAGGATACGCAGTATTTT
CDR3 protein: CATSRDVPSRDYEDTQYF

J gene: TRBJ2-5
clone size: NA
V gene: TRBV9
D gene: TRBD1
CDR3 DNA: TGTGCCAGCAGCGGACAGGGGGGGGAGACCCAGTACTTC
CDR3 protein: CASSGQGGETQYF

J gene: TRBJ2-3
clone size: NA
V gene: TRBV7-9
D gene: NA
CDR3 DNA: TGTGCCAGCAGCTACCGGGAGGATACGCAGTATTTT
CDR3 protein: CASSYREDTQYF